One sample yielded the 11 T cell receptor beta chains listed below, sequenced in a study of OX40 agonist ivuxolimab in advanced cancers. Assay: immunoSEQ multiplex PCR; the TCRdb copy retains only in-frame clones and omits some. The repertoire holds about 68,000 clones, with roughly 86% as singletons. The sample in question was CD4+ or CD8+ T cells sorted from blood, obtained in a trial of the OX40 agonist ivuxolimab. The receptors come from an adult with an advanced solid tumor such as melanoma, head and neck, liver or kidney cancer.

The rearrangement uses TRBV6-5 and TRBJ1-2; weak D call: TRBD1 (5 bases). V lost 0 bases and J lost 6, with 17 bases in between. The germline gives CDR1 MNHEY, CDR2 SVGAGI. The CDR3 sequence is 16 residues long. CDR3 bases: TGTGCCAGCAGTTACTCTTTACGGGGACTCAGGGATGGCTACACCTTC. Translated: CASSYSLRGLRDGYTF.

V usage is TRBV27 and J usage is TRBJ1-6; D gene ambiguous. The CDR3 consists of 11 residues. V was pared by 6 bases and J by 12 bases, with 9 bases between. The germline CDR1 and CDR2 sequences are MNHEY and SMNVEV (reference sequence). The CDR3 bases are TGTGCCAGCAGGGCCTATGGACCCCTCCACTTT. Its protein is CASRAYGPLHF.

This sequence joins TRBV7-8 and TRBJ2-5; TRBD2 might be the D (5 bases). This CDR3 has 13 amino acids. Germline CDR1 SGHVS, CDR2 FQNEAQ. Between the trimmed V and J ends, which lost 3 bases and 2 bases, there was a span of 7 bases. CDR3 loop: CASSFRGQETQYF. DNA for the CDR3: TGTGCCAGCAGCTTTCGGGGACAAGAGACCCAGTACTTC. The full variable domain, completed using reference TRBV7-8 and TRBJ2-5, is GAGVSQSPRYKVAKRGQDVALRCDPISGHVSLFWYQQALGQGPEFLTYFQNEAQLDKSGLPSDRFFAERPEGSVSTLKIQRTQQEDSAVYLCASSFRGQETQYFGPGTRLLVL.

The chain combines TRBV11-2 with TRBJ1-5; 11 bases are shared with TRBD1. This CDR3 region has 13 residues. In germline, CDR1 is SGHAT, CDR2 FQNNGV. Trimming removed 5 bases from V and 7 bases from J; junction bases left unmatched: 1. As DNA, the CDR3 is TGTGCCAGCAGCCGGACAGGGGGCCAGCCCCAGCATTTT. It encodes CASSRTGGQPQHF.

This clone appeared once. The rearrangement uses TRBV4-1 and TRBJ2-1, with 9 bases aligning to TRBD2. The length of the CDR3 is 18 residues. V shed 0 bases and J 7 bases; nucleotides not matched to a gene: 13. From germline, CDR1 is MGHRA and CDR2 YSYEKL. The CDR3, as DNA: TGCGCCAGCAGCCAAGAAGGGGTATATAGCGGGAGATCTAATGAGCAGTTCTTC. This encodes CASSQEGVYSGRSNEQFF.

The chain is built from TRBV6-4 and TRBJ1-5; D uncertain. This CDR3 region has 14 residues. Germline V gives CDR1 MRHNA, CDR2 SNTAGT. V lost 0 bases and J lost 5, with 8 bases in between. The CDR3 spells CASSDSRSHQPQHF. The CDR3 region has the DNA TGTGCCAGCAGTGACTCGAGGTCTCATCAGCCCCAGCATTTT.

V gene TRBV2 combines with J gene TRBJ2-7; 9 bases line up with TRBD1. V lost 6 bases to trimming and J lost 7 bases; unmatched junction nucleotides: 10. The CDR3 contains 14 residues. The germline CDR1 and CDR2 sequences are SNHLY and FYNNEI. CDR3 amino acids: CASSVQAGTGEQYF. For the CDR3, the DNA is TGTGCCAGCAGCGTCCAGGCGGGGACAGGGGAGCAGTACTTC.

The CDR3 loop reads CASSLGTGVREKLFF. The CDR3 region has the DNA TGTGCCAGCAGCTTAGGGACAGGGGTTCGGGAAAAACTGTTTTTT. The chain couples TRBV7-2 to TRBJ1-4, with 9 bases fitting TRBD1. Losses at the gene ends were 1 base for V and 8 bases for J; bases not matched to a gene: 5. Germline V CDR1 and CDR2: SGHTA, FQGNSA. This CDR3 contains 15 residues.

This clone came up once. The V and J genes are TRBV7-9 and TRBJ2-6; no firm D call. The CDR3 runs 13 residues. V was clipped by 5 bases and J by 4 bases, with 6 bases between them. CDR1 is SEHNR and CDR2 is FQNEAQ in the germline V gene (reference sequence). This CDR3 reads CASSASGANVLTF. The CDR3 DNA is TGTGCCAGCAGCGCGTCCGGGGCCAACGTCCTGACTTTC.

The V and J genes are TRBV18 and TRBJ2-5; D unclear. The V end was cut by 3 bases, the J end by 5 bases, with 7 bases between. Germline V gene sequence: CDR1 KGHSH, CDR2 LQKENI. The CDR3 covers 12 residues. CDR3 sequence reads: CASSPPHETQYF. The CDR3 DNA is TGTGCCAGCTCACCCCCCCACGAGACCCAGTACTTC.

This clone has a count of ten or more. The genes are TRBV19 and TRBJ2-3; weak D call: TRBD2 (6 bases). Trimming removed 3 bases at V and 5 bases at J, with 15 bases between. The CDR3 extends over 15 amino acids. Per germline, CDR1 LNHDA and CDR2 SQIVND (reference sequence). The CDR3 sequence: CASSIRFGGKDTQYF. DNA of the CDR3: TGTGCCAGTAGTATCCGATTCGGGGGAAAAGATACGCAGTATTTT.